This is a list of T cell receptor beta chains from one sample in a study of pediatric ulcerative colitis. Using immunoSEQ multiplex PCR, the repertoire was profiled, and TCRdb retains in-frame clones only, with some absent. The sample carries roughly 54,000 clones, about 87% recorded once. The sequencing sample was made of blood. Source of these receptors: a boy younger than 18 who was a control in a study of pediatric ulcerative colitis. The CDR3 runs from the conserved cysteine through the conserved F or W. A D gene is named only where the DNA matches it firmly. Expanded clones get a size class; other rows say once, few or many, or leave the size out.

cdr3_aa: CASRVNGAITDTQYF; cdr3_nt: TGTGCCAGCAGGGTTAACGGGGCGATCACAGATACGCAGTATTTT; j_call: TRBJ2-3; d_call: .; clone_size: once; v_call: TRBV9
cdr3_aa: CASSQPRQNNEQFF; cdr3_nt: TGCGCCAGCAGCCAACCGCGACAGAATAATGAGCAGTTCTTC; j_call: TRBJ2-1; d_call: .; clone_size: .; v_call: TRBV4-1
cdr3_aa: CASSDRDYEQYF; cdr3_nt: TGTGCCAGCAGTGACCGAGACTACGAGCAGTACTTC; j_call: TRBJ2-7; d_call: .; clone_size: .; v_call: TRBV25-1
cdr3_aa: CASRETGGSSPLHF; cdr3_nt: TGTGCCAGCAGGGAAACAGGGGGCAGTTCACCCCTCCACTTT; j_call: TRBJ1-6; d_call: TRBD1; clone_size: .; v_call: TRBV2
cdr3_aa: CASSGTENTEAFF; cdr3_nt: TGTGCCAGCAGTGGGACAGAAAACACTGAAGCTTTCTTT; j_call: TRBJ1-1; d_call: .; clone_size: .; v_call: TRBV6-1
cdr3_aa: CAWGQNTEAFF; cdr3_nt: TGTGCCTGGGGCCAAAACACTGAAGCTTTCTTT; j_call: TRBJ1-1; d_call: .; clone_size: .; v_call: TRBV30
cdr3_aa: CASSLIGGNYGYTF; cdr3_nt: TGTGCCAGCAGTTTAATTGGAGGGAACTATGGCTACACCTTC; j_call: TRBJ1-2; d_call: .; clone_size: .; v_call: TRBV28
cdr3_aa: CASSPRASEGRNIQYF; cdr3_nt: TGTGCCAGTAGTCCCCGGGCCTCAGAGGGGAGAAACATTCAGTACTTC; j_call: TRBJ2-4; d_call: .; clone_size: .; v_call: TRBV19
cdr3_aa: CASRPSGRSYGYTF; cdr3_nt: TGTGCCAGCAGACCTTCTGGGAGATCCTATGGCTACACCTTC; j_call: TRBJ1-2; d_call: .; clone_size: few; v_call: TRBV28
cdr3_aa: CASDEGSGYGYTF; cdr3_nt: TGTGCCAGCGACGAGGGAAGCGGCTATGGCTACACCTTC; j_call: TRBJ1-2; d_call: .; clone_size: .; v_call: TRBV28
cdr3_aa: CASSLWTKDTGELFF; cdr3_nt: TGCGCCAGCAGCTTGTGGACAAAGGACACCGGGGAGCTGTTTTTT; j_call: TRBJ2-2; d_call: .; clone_size: .; v_call: TRBV5-1
cdr3_aa: CASRDRLSEAFF; cdr3_nt: TGTGCCAGCCGGGACAGACTTTCTGAAGCTTTCTTT; j_call: TRBJ1-1; d_call: TRBD1; clone_size: once; v_call: TRBV18
cdr3_aa: CASSQDSGVGTDTQYF; cdr3_nt: TGCGCCAGCAGCCAAGATTCCGGGGTTGGCACAGATACGCAGTATTTT; j_call: TRBJ2-3; d_call: .; clone_size: .; v_call: TRBV4-3
cdr3_aa: CASSMNPQGSGYNEQFF; cdr3_nt: TGTGCCAGTAGTATGAACCCACAGGGATCGGGGTACAATGAGCAGTTCTTC; j_call: TRBJ2-1; d_call: .; clone_size: .; v_call: TRBV19
cdr3_aa: CASSLGSGANVLTF; cdr3_nt: TGTGCCAGCAGTTTAGGTTCTGGGGCCAACGTCCTGACTTTC; j_call: TRBJ2-6; d_call: .; clone_size: .; v_call: TRBV25-1
cdr3_aa: CASSSGPREDTQYF; cdr3_nt: TGTGCCAGCAGCTCCGGGCCCAGAGAAGATACGCAGTATTTT; j_call: TRBJ2-3; d_call: .; clone_size: once; v_call: TRBV5-4
cdr3_aa: CSATTGTEAFF; cdr3_nt: TGCAGTGCCACGACAGGCACTGAAGCTTTCTTT; j_call: TRBJ1-1; d_call: .; clone_size: .; v_call: TRBV20-1
cdr3_aa: CASSILEGSNQPQHF; cdr3_nt: TGTGCCAGTAGTATTCTTGAGGGTTCCAATCAGCCCCAGCATTTT; j_call: TRBJ1-5; d_call: .; clone_size: .; v_call: TRBV19
cdr3_aa: CASSPWSGTIYF; cdr3_nt: TGTGCCAGCAGCCCTTGGTCGGGCACCATATATTTT; j_call: TRBJ1-3; d_call: .; clone_size: .; v_call: TRBV7-2
cdr3_aa: CASSTTRWTGLYGYTF; cdr3_nt: TGTGCCAGTAGTACCACCCGCTGGACAGGCCTCTATGGCTACACCTTC; j_call: TRBJ1-2; d_call: TRBD1; clone_size: .; v_call: TRBV19
cdr3_aa: CASSSLRGEEGYGYTF; cdr3_nt: TGTGCCAGCAGCTCGCTCAGGGGGGAAGAGGGATATGGCTACACCTTC; j_call: TRBJ1-2; d_call: TRBD1; clone_size: .; v_call: TRBV7-8
cdr3_aa: CASSYSGQGAVNEQFF; cdr3_nt: TGTGCCAGCAGTTACTCTGGGCAGGGGGCTGTCAATGAGCAGTTCTTC; j_call: TRBJ2-1; d_call: TRBD1; clone_size: .; v_call: TRBV6-5
cdr3_aa: CASRLDPVAKDRGFAFF; cdr3_nt: TGTGCAAGTCGCTTAGATCCAGTCGCAAAGGACAGGGGTTTTGCTTTCTTT; j_call: TRBJ1-1; d_call: .; clone_size: .; v_call: TRBV12-2
cdr3_aa: CSVRDRTPANYGYTF; cdr3_nt: TGCAGCGTTAGGGACCGTACCCCCGCAAACTATGGCTACACCTTC; j_call: TRBJ1-2; d_call: .; clone_size: .; v_call: TRBV29-1
cdr3_aa: CASRSGQRNTGELFF; cdr3_nt: TGTGCCAGCAGGAGCGGACAGAGGAACACCGGGGAGCTGTTTTTT; j_call: TRBJ2-2; d_call: .; clone_size: .; v_call: TRBV6-5
cdr3_aa: CASSPTQGYNEKLFF; cdr3_nt: TGTGCCAGCAGCCCAACACAGGGGTATAATGAAAAACTGTTTTTT; j_call: TRBJ1-4; d_call: TRBD1; clone_size: .; v_call: TRBV28